This T cell receptor (beta chain) comes out of a study of shared clonotypes between healthy human individuals. Trimming removed 1 base from V and 7 bases from J, with 14 bases in between. This CDR3 region has 14 residues. Germline V gene sequence: CDR1 SGHAT, CDR2 FQDESV (reference sequence). Every subset had its genomic DNA shared out evenly among several immunoSEQ plates. Assay: immunoSEQ multiplex PCR; the TCRdb copy retains only in-frame clones and omits some. The sample lists more than 2 million clones; around 96% were seen once. Positively selected for CCR7, the CD45RO-negative cells used as naive CD8 cells excluded terminally differentiated effector memory CD45RA+ cells.

Sequencing used naive CD8+ T cells sorted from blood. The receptor comes from a man aged 18 to 35 in good health. The rearrangement joins TRBV11-1 to TRBJ2-7, with D possibly TRBD1 on 5 matching bases. CDR3 in DNA: TGTGCCAGCAGCTTAGGGGGCGCCCCCGGGGAGCAGTACTTC. Translation gives CASSLGGAPGEQYF.